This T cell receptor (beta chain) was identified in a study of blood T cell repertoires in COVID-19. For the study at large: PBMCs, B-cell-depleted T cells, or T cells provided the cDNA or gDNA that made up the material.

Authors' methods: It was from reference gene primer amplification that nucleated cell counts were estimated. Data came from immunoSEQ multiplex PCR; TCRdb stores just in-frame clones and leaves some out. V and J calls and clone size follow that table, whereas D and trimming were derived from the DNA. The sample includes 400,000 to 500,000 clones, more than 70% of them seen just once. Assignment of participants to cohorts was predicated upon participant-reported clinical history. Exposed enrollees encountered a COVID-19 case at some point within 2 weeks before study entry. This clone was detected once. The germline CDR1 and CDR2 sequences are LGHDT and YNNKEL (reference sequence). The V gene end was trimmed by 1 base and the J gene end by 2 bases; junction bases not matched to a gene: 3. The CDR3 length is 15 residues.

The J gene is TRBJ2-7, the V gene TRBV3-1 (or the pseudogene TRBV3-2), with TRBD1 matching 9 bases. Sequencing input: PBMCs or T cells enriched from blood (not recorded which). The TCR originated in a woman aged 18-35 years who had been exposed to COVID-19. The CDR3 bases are TGTGCCAGCAGCCAAGGTGGACAGGGGACCTACGAGCAGTACTTC. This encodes CASSQGGQGTYEQYF.